One T cell receptor (beta chain) is described in this entry. There are a few counts of this clonotype. No antigen is known for it. Qualities for individual bases were not recorded, and no much larger clone is one base off. This sample is part of a study of blood T cells in healthy people across ages (dated by TCRdb to 2013 to 2016). Broadly, across the study: In model experiments, roughly one uniquely barcoded TCR beta cDNA molecule per two T cells was captured by template switching. To track age-related changes in TCR beta repertoire diversity, the study relied on deep sequencing normalized with unique cDNA molecular identifiers. Donors of different ages were randomly distributed across sequencing lanes to avoid experimental bias. Donors were grouped into four age groups: young (average roughly 15 years), middle-aged (about 40), aged (around 62) and long-lived (just over 80). For two donors (one aged 18 to 30 and one aged 80 or older), the study analyzed two additional independent replicas of 1 million unique cDNA reads from the same blood draw.

Libraries were constructed by 5' RACE. TCRdb names Illumina HiSeq 2500 as the instrument used. The second PCR ran for about 6 to 12 cycles and used a J-beta primer mix along with a sample-barcoded 5' primer. A template-switch 5' adaptor carrying 12 random nucleotides introduced a unique molecular identifier onto each TCR beta cDNA molecule. At least 2.5 million CDR3-containing paired-end reads were obtained from each sample. The Mint cDNA synthesis kit, primed by a TRBC-specific oligonucleotide, was used to synthesize first-strand cDNA from all RNA. All cDNA was treated with uracil-DNA glycosylase and then went through a first 18-cycle PCR with the universal primers M1SS and BC2_uni_R. The authors' pipeline ran thus. Each sample was normalized by randomly selecting 1 million high-quality reads, each carrying a distinct molecular identifier. Instead of being binned into consensus sequences, reads that shared molecular identifiers were thrown out. MiTCR, with a Q25 quality threshold and the strictest error-elimination algorithm, was used for CDR3 identification, clonotype clustering and error correction. A nonparametric unseen species model with Euler transformation was used to estimate lower-bound total TCR beta diversity. TCRdb reprocessed the public reads (quality trimming at Q25 with fastp, clone calling with MiXCR) and kept in-frame beta chains. Records with the same CDR3 protein are collapsed into one entry carrying the most frequent genes and DNA. For this entry, the V and J calls and clone size follow TCRdb and not the study's own pipeline. The sample table holds about 640,000 distinct CDR3 sequences, of which about 30% were seen once. The ten biggest clones cover approximately 14% of the sample.

The roughly 39 donors, aged about 6 to 95 years, were systemically healthy Caucasian individuals from Russia. Roughly 10 milliliters of peripheral blood were drawn from each donor into EDTA-treated Vacutainer tubes. Ficoll-Paque density-gradient centrifugation was used to isolate PBMCs, with at least 7 million per sample. Trizol reagent was used to extract total RNA from the PBMCs, yielding at least 5.5 micrograms per sample. Naive CD45RAhigh/CD27high T cell percentages were measured by flow cytometry on a PBMC aliquot from every donor. Study-level results and caveats: As age increased, observed TCR beta diversity per million T cells dropped in a roughly linear way, and a significant reduction was already evident by age roughly 40. Compared with the aged group, more naive CD4+ T cells, fewer expanded clones and increased TCR diversity were shown by the long-lived group, suggesting age selection. Donor CMV infection status was unknown, potentially confounding age-related changes in expanded clonotypes. Because profiling used bulk unsorted PBMCs, naive and antigen-experienced compartments could not be compared conclusively. Estimates of total diversity from one million sequenced T cells were regarded as lower bounds and underestimates. The percentage of naive T cells measured by flow cytometry correlated strongly with observed TCR beta diversity.

From the germline V gene, CDR1 is SGDLS and CDR2 is YYNGEE. V trim: 4 bases; J trim: 4 bases; unmatched bases: 8. From its cysteine to its phenylalanine, the CDR3 spans 15 amino acids. Only the CDR3 portion is preserved as DNA: 45 bases, with reading frame beginning at the first base. This clonotype originated in a woman aged 80 or over in good health. The sample was blood. The V and J genes are TRBV9 and TRBJ1-1; 9 bases in between match TRBD1. The DNA is TGTGCCAGCAGCACGACCGGGACAGGGACCACTGAAGCTTTCTTT. Its protein is CASSTTGTGTTEAFF. Extended through the reference TRBV9 and TRBJ1-1 proteins, this CDR3 yields the full variable domain: DSGVTQTPKHLITATGQRVTLRCSPRSGDLSVYWYQQSLDQGLQFLIQYYNGEERAKGNILERFSAQQFPDLHSELNLSSLELGDSALYFCASSTTGTGTTEAFFGQGTRLTVV.